Listed below are T cell receptor beta chains from one sample, sequenced in a study of blood T cell repertoires in COVID-19. Sequenced by immunoSEQ multiplex PCR; TCRdb stores in-frame clones only, minus some. This table has fewer than 25,000 clones, roughly 86% appearing once. The sequenced sample consisted of peripheral blood. All receptors come from a man aged 50-59 years with active COVID-19. Both conserved end residues are part of each CDR3. Fields, in order: D gene, V gene, clone size, J gene, CDR3 length, CDR3 DNA, CDR3 protein. D genes are given only for firm matches. Part of the rows lack a size; the others show once, few, many or a class for expanded clones.

>-|TRBV7-2|-|TRBJ1-1|15
TGTGCCAGCAGCTTAGCCGACGGGGGGGTAACTGAAGCTTTCTTT
CASSLADGGVTEAFF
>TRBD1|TRBV7-2|once|TRBJ1-5|15
TGTGCCAGCAGCTCCAGGGGGAGGAGGAATCAGCCCCAGCATTTT
CASSSRGRRNQPQHF
>TRBD1|TRBV28|-|TRBJ2-5|14
TGTGCCAGCAGTGATTACAGGGGGCAGGAGACCCAGTACTTC
CASSDYRGQETQYF
>-|TRBV5-1|-|TRBJ2-1|15
TGCGCCAGCAGCGAGACTCCCCTCCTCTACAATGAGCAGTTCTTC
CASSETPLLYNEQFF
>-|TRBV4-2|-|TRBJ2-7|17
TGTGCCAGCAGCCAAGAGGTGGGTGAGGGTAGGGCCTACGAGCAGTACTTC
CASSQEVGEGRAYEQYF
>-|TRBV7-6|-|TRBJ2-2|17
TGTGCCAGCAGCCCCGACAGGCGTTTAGGAACGGTCGGGGAGCTGTTTTTT
CASSPDRRLGTVGELFF
>TRBD2|TRBV7-7|-|TRBJ2-2|16
TGTGCTAGCAGCTTAGGAGCGGGGGGGCGTACCGGGGAGCTGTTTTTT
CASSLGAGGRTGELFF
>TRBD2|TRBV10-3|-|TRBJ2-5|15
TGTGCCACACGGACTAGCGGGAGGGCAGGAGAGACCCAGTACTTC
CATRTSGRAGETQYF
>TRBD2|TRBV5-1|-|TRBJ2-3|17
TGCGCCAGCAGCGCCGTTGGGTTAGCGGGAGGGCCTTATACGCAGTATTTT
CASSAVGLAGGPYTQYF
>-|TRBV6-5|-|TRBJ1-5|12
TGTGCCAGCAAGGGGCCTAATCAGCCCCAGCATTTT
CASKGPNQPQHF
>TRBD1|TRBV2|-|TRBJ1-6|15
TGTGCCAGCAGTGGGGGACAGGCTGTGAATTCACCCCTCCACTTT
CASSGGQAVNSPLHF
>-|TRBV18|-|TRBJ2-7|14
TGTGCCAGCTCAACAGGGAGTCAGGGCTCAGAGCAGTACTTC
CASSTGSQGSEQYF
>TRBD1|TRBV25-1|few|TRBJ1-2|14
TGTGCCAGCAGGGCGACAGGGGGTCACTATGGCTACACCTTC
CASRATGGHYGYTF
>TRBD2|TRBV28|-|TRBJ2-3|18
TGTGCCAGCAGTTCTTTTCTAGCGGAGGAAACCCGGAAAGATACGCAGTATTTT
CASSSFLAEETRKDTQYF
>-|TRBV7-2|-|TRBJ2-2|14
TGTGCCAGCAGCTCGCAGGGGAACACCGGGGAGCTGTTTTTT
CASSSQGNTGELFF
>TRBD2|TRBV6-2/TRBV6-3|-|TRBJ2-7|16
TGTGCCAGCAGTTACCCCCCGGGGGGGCAGGCTTACGAGCAGTACTTC
CASSYPPGGQAYEQYF
>TRBD1|TRBV4-1|once|TRBJ2-5|14
TGCGCCAGCAGCCAAGGACAGGGTTCCGAGACCCAGTACTTC
CASSQGQGSETQYF
>TRBD1|TRBV25-1|-|TRBJ2-5|14
TGTGCCAGCAGTGCCAGGACAGGGGGGGAGACCCAGTACTTC
CASSARTGGETQYF
>TRBD1|TRBV4-3|-|TRBJ1-1|18
TGCGCCAGCAGCCAGGTTACCGGGACAGGGGGATTCTGGACTGAAGCTTTCTTT
CASSQVTGTGGFWTEAFF
>TRBD1|TRBV9|few|TRBJ1-2|15
TGTGCCAGCAGCGAGACAGGGTCTGGTAACTATGGCTACACCTTC
CASSETGSGNYGYTF
>TRBD1|TRBV3-1/TRBV3-2|-|TRBJ2-2|15
TGTGCCAGCAGCCACCGACAGGGAAACACCGGGGAGCTGTTTTTT
CASSHRQGNTGELFF
>TRBD1|TRBV19|-|TRBJ1-5|15
TGTGCCAGTAGTATAGGGGACAGTAGCAATCAGCCCCAGCATTTT
CASSIGDSSNQPQHF
>TRBD2|TRBV6-2/TRBV6-3|few|TRBJ2-3|19
TGTGCCAGCAGTTACACCAGCGGGGGGGCGAGCCGCGGGTCAGATACGCAGTATTTT
CASSYTSGGASRGSDTQYF
>-|TRBV18|-|TRBJ1-4|13
TGTGCCAGCTCACCGCGGGAGGATGAAAAACTGTTTTTT
CASSPREDEKLFF
>-|TRBV7-9|-|TRBJ1-1|19
TGTGCCAGCAGCCCCCCCGACCCCCGACAAGGCCTTAGGTACACTGAAGCTTTCTTT
CASSPPDPRQGLRYTEAFF
>TRBD2|TRBV6-2/TRBV6-3|-|TRBJ2-4|15
TGTGCCAGCAGACCTAGCGGGGGGGCCCGGGGGATTCAGTACTTC
CASRPSGGARGIQYF
>-|TRBV4-1|-|TRBJ2-7|12
TGCGCCAGCAGCCAAGTTGCGGGCGAGCAGTACTTC
CASSQVAGEQYF
>TRBD1|TRBV2|-|TRBJ2-7|14
TGTGCCAGCAGGCGGACAGGACTTTCCTACGAGCAGTACTTC
CASRRTGLSYEQYF
>TRBD1|TRBV6-1|once|TRBJ1-4|16
TGTGCCAGCAGTGAAGCGGCAGGACAGGGAGGGGAAAAACTGTTTTTT
CASSEAAGQGGEKLFF
>TRBD2|TRBV11-3|-|TRBJ2-2|18
TGTGCCAGCAGCCAACTTCAAAAAGCGGGGGCCCACACCGGGGAGCTGTTTTTT
CASSQLQKAGAHTGELFF
>-|TRBV28|-|TRBJ2-4|16
TGTGCCAGCAACCCAAGTGGGGCTACACCCAAAAACATTCAGTACTTC
CASNPSGATPKNIQYF
>TRBD2|TRBV6-4|-|TRBJ2-3|16
TGTGCCAGCAGTGACTCGACTAGCGGGGGGGCAGATACGCAGTATTTT
CASSDSTSGGADTQYF
>TRBD2|TRBV7-6|-|TRBJ2-7|16
TGTGCCAGCAGCGATTTAGGGACTAGCGCTTCCTACGAGCAGTACTTC
CASSDLGTSASYEQYF
>TRBD1|TRBV10-3|-|TRBJ1-2|15
TGTGCCATCAGGCCGGGACAGGGACCTAACTATGGCTACACCTTC
CAIRPGQGPNYGYTF
>-|TRBV18|-|TRBJ1-4|15
TGTGCCAGCTCACCACCCATCGAGAGGAATGAAAAACTGTTTTTT
CASSPPIERNEKLFF
>-|TRBV19|-|TRBJ1-5|13
TGTGCCATGGGCGGGCCCGGGGGACAGCCCCAGCATTTT
CAMGGPGGQPQHF
>TRBD1|TRBV2|-|TRBJ1-1|13
TGTGCCAGCAACCCAGGGGGCAGGACTGAAGCTTTCTTT
CASNPGGRTEAFF
>TRBD1|TRBV5-4|-|TRBJ2-7|12
TGTGCCAGCAGCTTCGACAGGGCCGAGCAGTACTTC
CASSFDRAEQYF
>TRBD2|TRBV5-1|-|TRBJ2-5|15
TGCGCCAGCAGCTTGGCAGCGGGAGGGGGAGAGACCCAGTACTTC
CASSLAAGGGETQYF
>TRBD2|TRBV4-2|-|TRBJ2-5|15
TGTGCCAGCAGCCAAGCCCGGGGGGGCCAAGAGACCCAGTACTTC
CASSQARGGQETQYF
>-|TRBV19|-|TRBJ2-7|14
TGTGCCAGTAGTATGGGAGCCGGAACCTACGAGCAGTACTTC
CASSMGAGTYEQYF
>-|TRBV3-1/TRBV3-2|-|TRBJ1-2|15
TGTGCCAGCAGTCCCAGGCAGATCGCTAACTATGGCTACACCTTC
CASSPRQIANYGYTF
>TRBD2|TRBV6-4|few|TRBJ2-1|14
TGTGCCAGCAGTGAACTAGCGGGAGGCAATGAGCAGTTCTTC
CASSELAGGNEQFF